This entry concerns a single T cell receptor (beta chain). Its antigen remains unknown. The germline V gene encodes CDR1 MNHEY and CDR2 SVGAGI. V shed 4 bases, J shed 3 bases, and the junction held 6 bases outside the gene matches. The CDR3 is made up of 14 amino acids. This record comes from a study of CD8+ T cells in alopecia areata. Findings of the study overall: For lesional scalp, especially alopecia totalis/universalis, clonality was higher than in normal scalp. The study also sequences resident alphabeta T cells of normal skin in scalp samples.

RNA was extracted and reverse transcribed into cDNA as the sequencing template. The repertoire was sequenced with immunoSEQ multiplex PCR; TCRdb's copy has only in-frame clones and lacks some. Of 120,000 to 150,000 clones listed, roughly 60% are singletons. Separation by sorting yielded CD4+ and CD8+ T cells from PBMCs. V is TRBV6-5 and J is TRBJ2-7; 7 bases line up with TRBD1. The clonotype comes from a human donor in good health. The sequencing sample was made of CD8+ T cells sorted from blood. The CDR3 is CASSLLDRLYEQYF. For the CDR3, the DNA is TGTGCCAGCAGTTTGCTGGACAGGCTCTACGAGCAGTACTTC.